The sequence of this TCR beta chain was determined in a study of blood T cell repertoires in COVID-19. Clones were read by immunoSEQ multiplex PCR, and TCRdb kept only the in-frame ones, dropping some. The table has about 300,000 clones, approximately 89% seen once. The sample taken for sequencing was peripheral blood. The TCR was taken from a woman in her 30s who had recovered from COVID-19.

The CDR3, as DNA: TGCGCCAGCAGCTTGGGGCCCCAAGCGAACACCTACGAGCAGTACTTC. It codes for CASSLGPQANTYEQYF. V is TRBV5-1 and J is TRBJ2-7; D is unresolved. CDR1 and CDR2 (germline): SGHRS, YFSETQ. The V end lost 0 bases, the J end lost 2 bases, and 15 bases lay between the germline ends. This CDR3 contains 16 residues.